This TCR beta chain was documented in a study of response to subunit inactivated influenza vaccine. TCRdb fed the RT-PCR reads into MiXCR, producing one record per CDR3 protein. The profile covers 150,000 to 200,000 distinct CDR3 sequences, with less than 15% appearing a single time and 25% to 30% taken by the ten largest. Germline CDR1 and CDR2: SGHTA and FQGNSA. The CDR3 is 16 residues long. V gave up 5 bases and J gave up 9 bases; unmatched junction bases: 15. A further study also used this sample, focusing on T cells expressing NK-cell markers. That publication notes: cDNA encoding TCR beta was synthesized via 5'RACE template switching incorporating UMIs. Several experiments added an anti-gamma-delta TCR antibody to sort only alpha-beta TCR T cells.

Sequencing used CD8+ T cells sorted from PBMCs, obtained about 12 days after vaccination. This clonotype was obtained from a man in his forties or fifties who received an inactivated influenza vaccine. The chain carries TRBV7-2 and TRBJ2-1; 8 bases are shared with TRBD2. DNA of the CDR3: TGTGCCAGCAGCACCCCCGGGACTAGATTTTTCGTTGAGCAGTTCTTC. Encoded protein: CASSTPGTRFFVEQFF.